These 18 T cell receptor beta chains share one sample of origin, sequenced in a study of cytomegalovirus exposure and HLA in healthy donors. PCR was performed using 60 Vbeta and 13 Jbeta primers. Clones were sequenced by immunoSEQ multiplex PCR, and TCRdb holds only the in-frame ones, with some missing. The sample includes about 160,000 clones, 85% of them seen just once. Source material: PBMCs. The source of these receptors is a boy younger than 10 in good health and CMV-seronegative.

This sequence joins TRBV2 and TRBJ2-2, with D tentatively TRBD2 (6 bases). Germline lookup yields CDR1 SNHLY and CDR2 FYNNEI. The CDR3 extends over 13 amino acids. V lost 7 bases to trimming and J lost 5 bases, with 11 bases between them. The CDR3 loop is CASKGGETGELFF. In nucleotides, the CDR3 is TGTGCCAGCAAAGGAGGGGAAACCGGGGAGCTGTTTTTT.

There are a few counts of this clone. The chain carries TRBV19 and TRBJ2-1, with TRBD1 matching 8 bases. Trimming at V came to 6 bases and at J to 4 bases, leaving 8 bases not matched to a gene. Germline CDR1 is LNHDA and CDR2 is SQIVND (reference sequence). This CDR3 spans 15 amino acids. CDR3 in DNA: TGTGCCAGTAGCCCTGACAGGGGTGCTTACAATGAGCAGTTCTTC. Amino acids: CASSPDRGAYNEQFF.

The gene calls are TRBV2 and TRBJ2-5; TRBD2 agrees at 10 bases. Germline CDR1 SNHLY, CDR2 FYNNEI. Trimming cost V 0 bases and J 3 bases; bases outside gene matches: 7. The CDR3 is 17 residues long. Here the CDR3 reads CASSEAFERGGEETQYF. The CDR3 DNA reads TGTGCCAGCAGTGAAGCCTTCGAGCGGGGGGGGGAAGAGACCCAGTACTTC.

This chain uses TRBV19 with TRBJ2-2; a weak D match, TRBD2 (5 bases). Trimming took 5 bases from V and 0 from J, leaving 13 bases between them. Germline-derived CDR1 and CDR2 are LNHDA and SQIVND (reference sequence). The CDR3 length is 16 residues. The DNA for the CDR3 is TGTGCCAGTAGTGGCGGGCCAAATACGAACACCGGGGAGCTGTTTTTT. Translated: CASSGGPNTNTGELFF.

The rearrangement links TRBV19 to TRBJ1-1; D remains ambiguous. CDR1 and CDR2 (germline): LNHDA, SQIVND (reference sequence). The CDR3 spans 14 residues. Trimming stripped 1 base from V and 4 bases from J, with 10 bases between. CDR3: CASSIVPRGTEAFF. CDR3 sequence (DNA): TGTGCCAGTAGTATAGTACCCAGAGGCACTGAAGCTTTCTTT. The complete variable domain, with remaining parts taken from reference TRBV19 and TRBJ1-1, reads DGGITQSPKYLFRKEGQNVTLSCEQNLNHDAMYWYRQDPGQGLRLIYYSQIVNDFQKGDIAEGYSVSREKKESFPLTVTSAQKNPTAFYLCASSIVPRGTEAFFGQGTRLTVV.

The chain is built from TRBV7-9 and TRBJ2-2; D unclear. V lost 5 bases and J lost 0, with 10 bases in between. CDR1 SEHNR and CDR2 FQNEAQ come from the germline V gene (reference sequence). There are 15 residues in the CDR3. CDR3 sequence reads: CASSPPGTNTGELFF. The CDR3 DNA sequence: TGTGCCAGCAGCCCCCCGGGTACGAACACCGGGGAGCTGTTTTTT. The full variable domain, completed using reference TRBV7-9 and TRBJ2-2, is DTGVSQNPRHKITKRGQNVTFRCDPISEHNRLYWYRQTLGQGPEFLTYFQNEAQLEKSRLLSDRFSAERPKGSFSTLEIQRTEQGDSAMYLCASSPPGTNTGELFFGEGSRLTVL.

This clone has a single count. This chain joins TRBV28 and TRBJ1-6; tentative D call: TRBD1 (6 bases). The CDR3 loop spans 15 amino acids. The V end was cut by 2 bases, the J end by 9 bases, with 14 bases between. Germline assignment: CDR1 MDHEN and CDR2 SYDVKM. This chain's CDR3 is CASSLGGSKSSPLHF. In DNA, the CDR3 is TGTGCCAGCAGTTTAGGGGGCAGTAAGAGTTCACCCCTCCACTTT.

The chain couples TRBV14 to TRBJ2-3, with TRBD2 matching over 7 bases. Germline V CDR1 and CDR2: SGHDN, FVKESK. This CDR3 has 15 residues. V was clipped by 5 bases and J by 1 base; unmatched bases: 6. CDR3 sequence reads: CASSYQAGGTDTQYF. The DNA of the CDR3 is TGTGCCAGCAGCTACCAGGCGGGAGGCACAGATACGCAGTATTTT.

The rearrangement joins TRBV2 to TRBJ1-4; D may be TRBD1 (5 bases). CDR1 is SNHLY, CDR2 FYNNEI, per germline. Trimming removed 6 bases from V and 12 bases from J, with 20 bases in between. The CDR3 extends over 14 amino acids. The CDR3 is CASSPDGGKRELFF. The CDR3 DNA reads TGTGCCAGCAGCCCTGACGGGGGGAAGAGGGAACTGTTTTTT.

The chain links TRBV5-8 to TRBJ2-7, with 7 nucleotides matching TRBD2. Per germline, CDR1 SGHTS and CDR2 YDEGEE. Germline trimming cut 4 bases from V and 5 bases from J; bases unmatched to any gene: 9. There are 14 residues in the CDR3. The CDR3: CASSPLPGGNEQYF. CDR3 nucleotide sequence: TGTGCCAGCAGCCCCCTCCCCGGGGGGAACGAGCAGTACTTC.

The CDR3 here is CASSAHVNQPQHF. The CDR3 region has the DNA TGTGCCAGCAGTGCACACGTGAATCAGCCCCAGCATTTT. The J gene is TRBJ1-5, the V gene TRBV6-1; D call uncertain. V lost 4 bases to trimming and J lost 4 bases, with 8 bases between them. Germline V gene lookup returns CDR1 MNHNS and CDR2 SASEGT. The CDR3 totals 13 residues.

The chain uses TRBV28 and TRBJ1-4; D call uncertain. The CDR3 loop spans 15 amino acids. Trimming shortened V by 2 bases and J by 2 bases, and 9 bases separated the two germline ends. In germline, CDR1 is MDHEN, CDR2 SYDVKM. CDR3 loop: CASSLGGSTNEKLFF. The CDR3 DNA is TGTGCCAGCAGTTTAGGAGGGAGCACTAATGAAAAACTGTTTTTT.

The chain links TRBV18 to TRBJ1-4, with D unresolved. The CDR3 consists of 16 residues. The V gene's germline CDR1 is KGHSH and CDR2 LQKENI. Trimming removed 4 bases at V and 0 bases at J, with 12 bases between. CDR3 in amino acids: CASSRLSQATNEKLFF. DNA for the CDR3: TGTGCCAGCTCACGGCTATCTCAGGCAACTAATGAAAAACTGTTTTTT.

The rearrangement joins TRBV28 to TRBJ1-3; D uncertain. CDR1 is MDHEN, CDR2 SYDVKM, per germline. V dropped 8 bases and J dropped 7 bases, with 15 bases sitting between them. The CDR3 spans 13 residues. CDR3: CASEVTGGNTIYF. The CDR3 DNA sequence: TGTGCCAGCGAGGTTACCGGAGGGAACACCATATATTTT.

The chain joins TRBV29-1 to TRBJ2-7; D is perhaps TRBD1 (6 bases). In germline, CDR1 is SQVTM, CDR2 ANQGSEA. Trimming removed 7 bases from V and 4 bases from J, with 17 bases in between. CDR3 length: 13 amino acids. The DNA of the CDR3 is TGCAGCGCGGAACAGGGATCTGGATACGAGCAGTACTTC. Its protein product is CSAEQGSGYEQYF.

The chain employs TRBV5-1 and TRBJ1-6; no clear D gene. Germline assignment: CDR1 SGHRS and CDR2 YFSETQ. Trimming left V 5 bases short and J 13 bases short, with 16 bases between. The CDR3 sequence is 13 residues long. The CDR3 DNA reads TGCGCCAGCAGGCCATCAGGATCCCAGCCCCTCCACTTT. Protein: CASRPSGSQPLHF. Supplemented by reference TRBV5-1 and TRBJ1-6, the full variable domain reads KAGVTQTPRYLIKTRGQQVTLSCSPISGHRSVSWYQQTPGQGLQFLFEYFSETQRNKGNFPGRFSGRQFSNSRSEMNVSTLELGDSALYLCASRPSGSQPLHFGNGTRLTVT.

The rearrangement uses TRBV2 and TRBJ2-1, with TRBD2 matching over 9 bases. Germline V gene sequence: CDR1 SNHLY, CDR2 FYNNEI. This CDR3 comprises 16 residues. J was trimmed by 6 bases and V by 4 bases; bases with no gene match: 10. The CDR3 region has the DNA TGTGCCAGCAGTGTGTACGGCGGGGGGGGGTCCAATGAGCAGTTCTTC. Amino acids: CASSVYGGGGSNEQFF.

V gene TRBV30 combines with J gene TRBJ1-5; 7 bases align to TRBD1. The CDR3 is made up of 14 amino acids. Germline lookup yields CDR1 GTSNPN and CDR2 SVGIG (reference sequence). The V gene end was trimmed by 0 bases and the J gene end by 6 bases; junction bases not matched to a gene: 5. The CDR3 sequence: CAWSVGGTAQPQHF. The CDR3 DNA reads as TGTGCCTGGAGTGTAGGGGGGACAGCTCAGCCCCAGCATTTT.